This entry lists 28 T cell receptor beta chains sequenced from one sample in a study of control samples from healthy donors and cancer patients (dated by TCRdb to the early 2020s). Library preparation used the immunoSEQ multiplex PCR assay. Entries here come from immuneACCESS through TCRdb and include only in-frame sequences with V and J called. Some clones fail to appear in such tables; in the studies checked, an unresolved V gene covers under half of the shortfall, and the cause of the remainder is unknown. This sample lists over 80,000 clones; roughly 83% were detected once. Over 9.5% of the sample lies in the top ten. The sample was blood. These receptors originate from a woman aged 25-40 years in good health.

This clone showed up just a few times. This chain's CDR3 is CASSVNTEAFF. The CDR3 DNA reads TGTGCCAGCAGTGTAAACACTGAAGCTTTCTTT. This rearrangement joins TRBV2 to TRBJ1-1; D not certain. V was pared by 4 bases and J by 2 bases, with 2 bases between. The V gene's germline CDR1 is SNHLY and CDR2 FYNNEI. This CDR3 comprises 11 residues.

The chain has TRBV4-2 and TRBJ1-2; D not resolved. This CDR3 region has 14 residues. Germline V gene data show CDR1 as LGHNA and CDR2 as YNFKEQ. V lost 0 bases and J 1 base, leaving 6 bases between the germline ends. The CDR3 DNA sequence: TGTGCCAGCAGCCAAGATGGGATTAACTATGGCTACACCTTC. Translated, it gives CASSQDGINYGYTF.

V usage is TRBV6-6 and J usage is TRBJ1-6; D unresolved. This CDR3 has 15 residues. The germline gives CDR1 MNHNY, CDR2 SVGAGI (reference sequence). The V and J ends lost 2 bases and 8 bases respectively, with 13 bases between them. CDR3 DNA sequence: TGTGCCAGCAGTTACGGGCAGAAGAATGATTCACCCCTCCACTTT. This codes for CASSYGQKNDSPLHF.

CDR3 sequence (DNA): TGTGCCAGTAGTATTCCAGACAGGGGCCCTGGCTACACCTTC. Translated: CASSIPDRGPGYTF. V and J are TRBV19 and TRBJ1-2, with 8 bases matching TRBD1. V was pared by 3 bases and J by 7 bases, with 7 bases of the junction left unmatched. The CDR3 is made up of 14 amino acids. Germline CDR1 is LNHDA and CDR2 is SQIVND (reference sequence).

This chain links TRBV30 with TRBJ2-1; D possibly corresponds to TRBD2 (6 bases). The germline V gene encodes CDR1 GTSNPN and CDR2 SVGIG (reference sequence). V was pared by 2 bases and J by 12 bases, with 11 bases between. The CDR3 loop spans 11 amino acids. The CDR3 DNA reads TGTGCCTGGAGTAACCGGGACTGGCAGTTCTTC. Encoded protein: CAWSNRDWQFF.

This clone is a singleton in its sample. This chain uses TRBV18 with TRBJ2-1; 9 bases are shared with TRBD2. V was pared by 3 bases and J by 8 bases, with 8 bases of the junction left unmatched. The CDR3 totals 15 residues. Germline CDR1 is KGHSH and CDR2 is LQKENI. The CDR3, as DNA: TGTGCCAGCTCACCCGTTGCGGGGGGGATCGATGAGCAGTTCTTC. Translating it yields CASSPVAGGIDEQFF.

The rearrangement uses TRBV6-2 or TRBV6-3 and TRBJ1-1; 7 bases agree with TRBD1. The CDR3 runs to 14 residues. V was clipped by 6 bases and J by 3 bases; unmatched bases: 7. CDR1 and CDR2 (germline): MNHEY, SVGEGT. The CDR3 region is CASSDRDRDTEAFF. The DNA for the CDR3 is TGTGCCAGCAGCGACAGGGATCGGGACACTGAAGCTTTCTTT.

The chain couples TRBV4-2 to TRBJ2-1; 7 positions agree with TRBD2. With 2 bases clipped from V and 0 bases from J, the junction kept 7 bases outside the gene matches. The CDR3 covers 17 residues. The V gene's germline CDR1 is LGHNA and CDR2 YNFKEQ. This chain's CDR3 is CASSQTSALSSYNEQFF. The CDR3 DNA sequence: TGTGCCAGCAGCCAAACTAGCGCACTCAGCTCCTACAATGAGCAGTTCTTC.

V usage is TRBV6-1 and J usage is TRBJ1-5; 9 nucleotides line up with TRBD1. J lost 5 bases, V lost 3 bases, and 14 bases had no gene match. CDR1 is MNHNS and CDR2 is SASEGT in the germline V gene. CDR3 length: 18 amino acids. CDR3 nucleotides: TGTGCCAGCAGTGACGCTCGGACAGGGGCGCAGAGGGATCAGCCCCAGCATTTT. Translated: CASSDARTGAQRDQPQHF.

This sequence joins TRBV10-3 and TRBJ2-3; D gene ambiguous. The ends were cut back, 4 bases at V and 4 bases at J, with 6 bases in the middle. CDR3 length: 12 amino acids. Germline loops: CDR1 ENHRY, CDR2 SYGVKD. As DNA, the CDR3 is TGTGCCATCAGTGTAACCCCAGATACGCAGTATTTT. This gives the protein CAISVTPDTQYF.

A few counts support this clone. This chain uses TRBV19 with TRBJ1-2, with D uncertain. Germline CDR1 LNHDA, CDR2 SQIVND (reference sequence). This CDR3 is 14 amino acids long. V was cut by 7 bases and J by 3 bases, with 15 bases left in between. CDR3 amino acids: CASTPGRDYYGYTF. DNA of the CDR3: TGTGCCAGTACCCCGGGGAGGGATTACTATGGCTACACCTTC.

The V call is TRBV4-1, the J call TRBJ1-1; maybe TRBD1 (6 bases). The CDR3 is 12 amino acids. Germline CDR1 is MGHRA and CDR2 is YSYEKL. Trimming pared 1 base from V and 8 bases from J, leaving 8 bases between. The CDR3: CASSQGTAEAFF. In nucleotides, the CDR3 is TGCGCCAGCAGCCAAGGGACAGCGGAAGCTTTCTTT.

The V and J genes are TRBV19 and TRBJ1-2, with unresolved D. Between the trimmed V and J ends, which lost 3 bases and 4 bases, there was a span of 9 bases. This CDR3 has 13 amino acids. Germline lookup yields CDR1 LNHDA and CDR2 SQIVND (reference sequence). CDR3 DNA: TGTGCCAGTAGTATCGGCCGTACCTATGGCTACACCTTC. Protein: CASSIGRTYGYTF.

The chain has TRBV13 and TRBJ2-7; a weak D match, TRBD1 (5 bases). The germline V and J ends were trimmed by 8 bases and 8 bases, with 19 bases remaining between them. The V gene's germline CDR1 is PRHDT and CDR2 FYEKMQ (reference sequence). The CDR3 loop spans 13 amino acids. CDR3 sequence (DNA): TGTGCCAGCCAGGGCCAGGGCCTCCTCCAGCAGTACTTC. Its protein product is CASQGQGLLQQYF.

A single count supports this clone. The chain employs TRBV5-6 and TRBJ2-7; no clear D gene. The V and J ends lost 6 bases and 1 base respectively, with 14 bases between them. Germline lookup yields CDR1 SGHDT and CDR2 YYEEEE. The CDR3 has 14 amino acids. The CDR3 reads CASNKDLRSYEQYF. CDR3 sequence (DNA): TGTGCCAGCAACAAGGACCTCAGATCCTACGAGCAGTACTTC.

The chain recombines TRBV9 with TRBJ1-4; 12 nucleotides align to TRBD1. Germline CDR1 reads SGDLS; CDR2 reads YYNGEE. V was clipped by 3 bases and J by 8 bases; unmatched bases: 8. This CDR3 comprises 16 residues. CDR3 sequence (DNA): TGTGCCAGCAGCGCCGGGACAGGGGGCTTAGGCGAAAAACTGTTTTTT. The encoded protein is CASSAGTGGLGEKLFF.

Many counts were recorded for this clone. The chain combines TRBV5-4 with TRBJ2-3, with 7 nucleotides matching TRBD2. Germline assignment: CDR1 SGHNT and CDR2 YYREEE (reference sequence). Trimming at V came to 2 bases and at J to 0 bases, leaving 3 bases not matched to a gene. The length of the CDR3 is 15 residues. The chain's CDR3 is CASSFSGDSTDTQYF. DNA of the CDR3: TGTGCCAGCAGCTTCAGCGGGGACAGCACAGATACGCAGTATTTT.

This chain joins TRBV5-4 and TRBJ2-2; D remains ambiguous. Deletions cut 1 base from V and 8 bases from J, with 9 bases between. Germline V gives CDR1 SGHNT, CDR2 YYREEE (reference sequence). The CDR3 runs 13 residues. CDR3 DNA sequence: TGTGCCAGCAGCTTGACTCTTTGGGGGGAGCTGTTTTTT. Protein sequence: CASSLTLWGELFF.

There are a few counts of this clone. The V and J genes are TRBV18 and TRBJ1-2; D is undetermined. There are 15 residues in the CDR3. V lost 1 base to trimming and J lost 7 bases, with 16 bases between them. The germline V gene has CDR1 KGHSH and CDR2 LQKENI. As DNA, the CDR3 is TGTGCCAGCTCACCACTCTTCGACATAGGCGGTGGCTACACCTTC. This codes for CASSPLFDIGGGYTF.

Here the CDR3 DNA reads TGCGCCAGCAGCCAGGGAAGGGGGGGCGGCGATACGCAGTATTTT. This gives the protein CASSQGRGGGDTQYF. The chain joins TRBV4-3 to TRBJ2-3; a weak D match, TRBD2 (7 bases). The CDR3 extends over 15 amino acids. V lost 3 bases to trimming and J lost 6 bases, with 16 bases between them. The germline CDR1 and CDR2 sequences are LGHNA and YSLEER.

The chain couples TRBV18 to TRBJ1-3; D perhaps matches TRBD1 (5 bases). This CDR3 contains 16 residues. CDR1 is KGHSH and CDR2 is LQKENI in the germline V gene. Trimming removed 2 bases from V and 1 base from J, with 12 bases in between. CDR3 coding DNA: TGTGCCAGCTCACCAGTCCGGGGGTTATCTGGAAACACCATATATTTT. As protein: CASSPVRGLSGNTIYF.

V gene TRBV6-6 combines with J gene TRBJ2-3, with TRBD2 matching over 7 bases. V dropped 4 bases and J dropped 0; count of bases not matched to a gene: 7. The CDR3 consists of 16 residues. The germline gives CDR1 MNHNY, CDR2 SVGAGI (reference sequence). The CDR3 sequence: CASSSHLGGSTDTQYF. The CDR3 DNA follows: TGTGCCAGCAGTTCCCATTTGGGGGGGAGCACAGATACGCAGTATTTT.

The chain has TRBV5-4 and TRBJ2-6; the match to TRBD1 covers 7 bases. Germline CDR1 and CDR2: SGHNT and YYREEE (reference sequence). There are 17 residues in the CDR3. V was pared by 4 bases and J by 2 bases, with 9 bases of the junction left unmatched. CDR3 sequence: CASSADRVTPGANVLTF. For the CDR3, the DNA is TGTGCCAGCAGCGCCGACAGGGTTACTCCTGGGGCCAACGTCCTGACTTTC.

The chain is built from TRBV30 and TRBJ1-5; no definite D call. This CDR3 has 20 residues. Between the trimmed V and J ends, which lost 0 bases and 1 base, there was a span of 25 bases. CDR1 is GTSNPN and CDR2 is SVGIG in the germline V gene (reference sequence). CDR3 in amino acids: CAWSVGPRPWGLVSNQPQHF. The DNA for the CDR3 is TGTGCCTGGAGTGTTGGCCCTCGGCCATGGGGTCTAGTGAGCAATCAGCCCCAGCATTTT.

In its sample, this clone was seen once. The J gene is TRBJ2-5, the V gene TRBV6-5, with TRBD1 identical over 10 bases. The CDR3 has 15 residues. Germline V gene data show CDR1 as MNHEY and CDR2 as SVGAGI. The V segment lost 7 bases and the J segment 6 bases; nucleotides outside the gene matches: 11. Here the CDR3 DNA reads TGTGCCAGCACTCGACCCGGGACAGGGGATCAGACCCAGTACTTC. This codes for CASTRPGTGDQTQYF.

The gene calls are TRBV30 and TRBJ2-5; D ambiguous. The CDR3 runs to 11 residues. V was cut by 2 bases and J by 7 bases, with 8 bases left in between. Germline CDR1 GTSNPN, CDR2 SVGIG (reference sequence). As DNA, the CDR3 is TGTGCCTGGAGTCTCCCAGGGACCCAGTACTTC. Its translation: CAWSLPGTQYF.

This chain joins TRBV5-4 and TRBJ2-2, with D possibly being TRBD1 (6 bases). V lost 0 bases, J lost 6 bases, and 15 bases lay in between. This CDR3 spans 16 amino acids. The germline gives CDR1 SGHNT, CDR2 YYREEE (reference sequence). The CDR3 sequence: CASSLEGAGVPGELFF. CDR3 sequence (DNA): TGTGCCAGCAGCTTGGAAGGGGCAGGGGTCCCCGGGGAGCTGTTTTTT.

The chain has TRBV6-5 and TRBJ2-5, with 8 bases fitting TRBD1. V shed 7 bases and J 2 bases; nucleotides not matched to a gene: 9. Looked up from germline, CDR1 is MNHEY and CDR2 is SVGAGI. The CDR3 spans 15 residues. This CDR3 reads CASKSGTGLQETQYF. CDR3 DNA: TGTGCCAGCAAATCAGGGACAGGTCTTCAAGAGACCCAGTACTTC.